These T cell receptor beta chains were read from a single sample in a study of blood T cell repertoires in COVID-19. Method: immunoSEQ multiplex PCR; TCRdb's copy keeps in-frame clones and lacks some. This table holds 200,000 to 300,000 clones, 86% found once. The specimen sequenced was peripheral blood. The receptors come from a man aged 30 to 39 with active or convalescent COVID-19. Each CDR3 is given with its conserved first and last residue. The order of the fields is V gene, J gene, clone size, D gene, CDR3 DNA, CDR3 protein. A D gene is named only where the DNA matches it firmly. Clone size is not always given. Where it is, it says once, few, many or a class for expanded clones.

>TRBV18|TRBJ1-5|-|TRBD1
TGTGCCAGCTCACCCTCGACAGGGATCCCCCAGCATTTT
CASSPSTGIPQHF
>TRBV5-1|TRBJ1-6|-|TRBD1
TGCGCCAGCAGCCTGGAAGGGACAGGGAATTCACCCCTCCACTTT
CASSLEGTGNSPLHF
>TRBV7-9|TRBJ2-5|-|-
TGTGCCAGCAGCTTAGGACAGGTGGGGGAAGAGACCCAGTACTTC
CASSLGQVGEETQYF
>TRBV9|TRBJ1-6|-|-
TGTGCCAGCAGCCAAGCGCGGGGGGCGCATTCACCCCTCCACTTT
CASSQARGAHSPLHF
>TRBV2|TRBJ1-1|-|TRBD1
TGTGCCATCCCTATCGAGGGGGCCTCTGAAGCTTTCTTT
CAIPIEGASEAFF
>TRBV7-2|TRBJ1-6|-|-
TGTGCCAGCAGCAAGGACCGGGGATGGTCACCCCTCCACTTT
CASSKDRGWSPLHF
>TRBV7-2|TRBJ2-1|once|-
TGTGCCAGCAGCTTAGGGGAGAGCTCCTACAATGAGCAGTTCTTC
CASSLGESSYNEQFF
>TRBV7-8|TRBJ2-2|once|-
TGTGCCAGCAGCTTCTTTCGCCAGGGGGGCACCGGGGAGCTGTTTTTT
CASSFFRQGGTGELFF
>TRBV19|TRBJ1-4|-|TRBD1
TGTGCCAGTAGTTGGGCAGGGGGTGAAAAACTGTTTTTT
CASSWAGGEKLFF
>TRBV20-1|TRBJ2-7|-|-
TGCAGTGCTAGTTCTCGACAGACCTACGAGCAGTACTTC
CSASSRQTYEQYF
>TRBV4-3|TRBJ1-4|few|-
TGCGCCAGCAGCCAAGATTTTGGGGGGGGTGGTAATGAAAAACTGTTTTTT
CASSQDFGGGGNEKLFF
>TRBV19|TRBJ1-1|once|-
TGTGCCAGTAGTAAACGACAGGACAACGAAGCTTTCTTT
CASSKRQDNEAFF
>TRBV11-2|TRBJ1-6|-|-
TGTGCCAGCAGCTCCCTCCGGGGGGCTAGTTCACCCCTCCACTTT
CASSSLRGASSPLHF
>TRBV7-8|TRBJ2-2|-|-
TGTGCCAGCAGCAAACCGAGGGGGATGAACACCGGGGAGCTGTTTTTT
CASSKPRGMNTGELFF
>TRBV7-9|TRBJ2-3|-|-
TGTGCCAGCAGGCGTCCAGGGGCAGATACGCAGTATTTT
CASRRPGADTQYF
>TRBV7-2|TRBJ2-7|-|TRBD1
TGTGCCAGCAGCCCCCGACAGGGTGCCTACGAGCAGTACTTC
CASSPRQGAYEQYF
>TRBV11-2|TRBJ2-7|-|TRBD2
TGTGCCAGCAGCTATAGCTCAGCGGGGGCCCTCCTTTTAGGGCAGTACTTC
CASSYSSAGALLLGQYF
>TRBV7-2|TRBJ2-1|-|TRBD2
TGTGCCAGCAGCTCTAGCGGGGGGGCCACCTACAATGAGCAGTTCTTC
CASSSSGGATYNEQFF
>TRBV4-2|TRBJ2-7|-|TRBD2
TGTGCCAGCAGCCAAGATCTAGCGGGGGAACCTTACGAGCAGTACTTC
CASSQDLAGEPYEQYF
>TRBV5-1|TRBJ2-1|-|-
TGCGCCAGCAGCTCGGGACACCCTTACAATGAGCAGTTCTTC
CASSSGHPYNEQFF
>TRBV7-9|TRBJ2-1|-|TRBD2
TGTGCCAGCAGCCCCCCCCTAGCGGAGCTTTACAATGAGCAGTTCTTC
CASSPPLAELYNEQFF
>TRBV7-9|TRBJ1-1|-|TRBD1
TGTGCCAGCAGCTTATTTGGACAGGCGGTCGAAGCTTTCTTT
CASSLFGQAVEAFF
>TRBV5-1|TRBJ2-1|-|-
TGCGCCAGCAGCTTCGAAACAGGGTTCAATGAGCAGTTCTTC
CASSFETGFNEQFF
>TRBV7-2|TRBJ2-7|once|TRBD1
TGTGCCAGCAGCACCCACAGGGGGCCCTACGAGCAGTACTTC
CASSTHRGPYEQYF
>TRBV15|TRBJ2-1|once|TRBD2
TGTGCCACCCACAGCGGGGGTGTTTTCAATGAGCAGTTCTTC
CATHSGGVFNEQFF
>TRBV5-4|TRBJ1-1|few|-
TGTGCCAGCAGCTTGGAAGAGGGAAGTGAAGCTTTCTTT
CASSLEEGSEAFF
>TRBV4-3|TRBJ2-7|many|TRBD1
TGCGCCAGCAGCCAAAAGAGGGGGCCGGAGCAGTACTTC
CASSQKRGPEQYF
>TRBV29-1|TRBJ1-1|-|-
TGCAGCGTTGTAGACCGGAGTGGCACTGAAGCTTTCTTT
CSVVDRSGTEAFF
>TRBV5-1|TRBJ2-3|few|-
TGCGCCAGCAGCTTGGCTAGCTCCACAGATACGCAGTATTTT
CASSLASSTDTQYF
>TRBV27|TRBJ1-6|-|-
TGTGCCATCACTGAAACCCTCCTTGGAGTTGGATCGCAGGGTTCACCCCTCCACTTT
CAITETLLGVGSQGSPLHF
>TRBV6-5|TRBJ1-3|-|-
TGTGCCAGCAATAATGGAAACACCATATATTTT
CASNNGNTIYF
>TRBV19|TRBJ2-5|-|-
TGTGCCAGTAGTATCCCGGGTGGCAGGGAAACAGAGACCCAGTACTTC
CASSIPGGRETETQYF
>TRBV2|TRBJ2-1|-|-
TGTGCCAGCAAGGGACTCCCGTACAATGAGCAGTTCTTC
CASKGLPYNEQFF
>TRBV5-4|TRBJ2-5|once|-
TGTGCCAGCGGGCAGGGTGGTTTGGAGACCCAGTACTTC
CASGQGGLETQYF
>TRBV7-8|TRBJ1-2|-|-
TGTGCCAGCAGCCAAAACCCCGGGCGGGGGGGGAAGTATGGCTACACCTTC
CASSQNPGRGGKYGYTF
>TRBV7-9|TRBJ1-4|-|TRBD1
TGTGCCAGCAGCTTTGGACAGGGGGCAACTAATGAAAAACTGTTTTTT
CASSFGQGATNEKLFF
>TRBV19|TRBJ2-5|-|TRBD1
TGTGCCAGTACGAACAGGGGCCGGTTGAATGAGGAGACCCAGTACTTC
CASTNRGRLNEETQYF
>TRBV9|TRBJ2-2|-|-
TGTGCCAGCAGCGTGGACTCCGGGGAGTTGTTTTTT
CASSVDSGELFF
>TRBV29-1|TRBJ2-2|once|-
TGCAGCGTTGAAGATATGGGCCAGGGGCCTAACACCGGGGAGCTGTTTTTT
CSVEDMGQGPNTGELFF
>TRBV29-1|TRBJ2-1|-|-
TGCAGCGTCGTTGACGGGAGCTCCTACAATGAGCAGTTCTTC
CSVVDGSSYNEQFF
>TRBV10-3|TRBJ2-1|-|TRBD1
TGTGCCATCAGGCCGGGACAGGCCTCCTACAATGAGCAGTTCTTC
CAIRPGQASYNEQFF
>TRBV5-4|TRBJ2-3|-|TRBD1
TGTGCCAGCAGCGAAGGGGGCATTGCTAGCACAGATACGCAGTATTTT
CASSEGGIASTDTQYF
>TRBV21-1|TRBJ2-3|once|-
TGTGCCAGCGCTATTCCAAAGGGTCTAGCGGGTGGCGCAGTGGATACGCAGTATTTT
CASAIPKGLAGGAVDTQYF
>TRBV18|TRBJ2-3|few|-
TGTGCCAGCTCAGTCCACAGGGAGACTGCAGATACGCAGTATTTT
CASSVHRETADTQYF
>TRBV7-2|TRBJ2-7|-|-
TGTGCCAGCAGCTCCCCCGGCAGGGGCCCCCTGGAGCAGTACTTC
CASSSPGRGPLEQYF